Given below is one TCR beta chain in context. The antigen is unknown. V lost 5 bases to trimming and J lost 8 bases, with 16 bases between them. The CDR3 has 14 amino acids. Germline V gene sequence: CDR1 SEHNR, CDR2 FQNEAQ (reference sequence). The entry originates in a study of OX40 agonist ivuxolimab in advanced cancers. Study outcomes and limitations: Undetermined was the antigen specificity of the expanded peripheral T cells.

This table comes from immunoSEQ multiplex PCR, and its TCRdb copy is limited to in-frame clones, with some not included. The table shows tens of thousands of clones, with about 90% occurring only once. This sequence originates from an adult with an advanced solid tumor such as melanoma, head and neck, liver or kidney cancer. V gene TRBV7-9 combines with J gene TRBJ2-1, with a weak D call TRBD1 (6 bases). Sequenced here: CD4+ or CD8+ T cells sorted from blood, sampled in a trial of the OX40 agonist ivuxolimab. CDR3 residues: CASSPWTAADEQFF. In DNA form, the CDR3 reads TGTGCCAGCAGCCCTTGGACAGCGGCGGATGAGCAGTTCTTC.